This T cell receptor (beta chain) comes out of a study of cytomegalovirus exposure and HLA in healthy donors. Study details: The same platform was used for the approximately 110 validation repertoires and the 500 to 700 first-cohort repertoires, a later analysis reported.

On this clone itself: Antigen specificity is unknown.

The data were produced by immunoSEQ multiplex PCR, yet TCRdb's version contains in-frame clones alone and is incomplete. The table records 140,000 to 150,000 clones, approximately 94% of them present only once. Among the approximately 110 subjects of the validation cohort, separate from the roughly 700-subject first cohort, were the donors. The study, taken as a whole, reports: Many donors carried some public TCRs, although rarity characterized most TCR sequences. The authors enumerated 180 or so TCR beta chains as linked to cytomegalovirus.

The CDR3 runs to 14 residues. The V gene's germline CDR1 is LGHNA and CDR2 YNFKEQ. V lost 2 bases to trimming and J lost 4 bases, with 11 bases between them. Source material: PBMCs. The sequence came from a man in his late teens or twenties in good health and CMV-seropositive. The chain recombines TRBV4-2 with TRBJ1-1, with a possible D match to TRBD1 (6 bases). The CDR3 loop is CASSQKGVGTEAFF. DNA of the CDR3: TGTGCCAGCAGCCAAAAGGGGGTAGGCACTGAAGCTTTCTTT.